These 17 T cell receptor beta chains were sequenced from one sample in a study of T-cell reconstitution after alpha-beta-depleted transplantation in children. The TCRbeta library was prepared with unique molecular identifiers. TCRdb reprocessed the PCR reads via MiXCR and lists one record per CDR3 protein. The sample records 450,000 to 700,000 distinct CDR3 sequences, 20% to 30% being singletons. Sequencing was performed on PBMCs, taken before TCRalphabeta/CD19-depleted stem cell transplant. These receptors came from a boy under three years old with Wiskott-Aldrich syndrome, due to receive a stem cell transplant.

In this sample, this clonotype turned up a few times. The chain is built from TRBV20-1 and TRBJ1-6; 10 bases map to TRBD1. CDR3 length: 15 residues. V lost 3 bases to trimming and J lost 5 bases; unmatched junction nucleotides: 4. CDR1 and CDR2 from the germline V gene are DFQATT and SNEGSKA (reference sequence). CDR3: CSARDRGSNNSPLHF. The CDR3 DNA sequence: TGCAGTGCTAGGGACAGGGGGTCAAATAATTCACCCCTCCACTTT.

The CDR3 nucleotides read TGTGCCACCAGGCTCCCAAGGGGCAGACGAGAGACCCAGTACTTC. Translation gives CATRLPRGRRETQYF. The chain has TRBV24-1 and TRBJ2-5, with D possibly being TRBD1 (5 bases). The CDR3 extends over 15 amino acids. V lost 7 bases and J lost 4, with 18 bases in between. Germline V gene lookup returns CDR1 KGHDR and CDR2 SFDVKD.

The chain combines TRBV6-5 with TRBJ2-7; no clear D gene. CDR1 is MNHEY, CDR2 SVGAGI, per germline. Trimming took off 0 bases at V and 1 base at J, with 7 bases between the two ends. This CDR3 region has 14 residues. DNA for the CDR3: TGTGCCAGCAGTTACTCGCAGAATTCCTACGAGCAGTACTTC. Protein product: CASSYSQNSYEQYF.

This clonotype was detected only a few times. The CDR3 loop reads CSASGGRGYNEQFF. As DNA, the CDR3 is TGCAGTGCTAGTGGGGGGAGGGGGTACAATGAGCAGTTCTTC. The chain carries TRBV20-1 and TRBJ2-1; maybe TRBD2 (7 bases). CDR1 DFQATT and CDR2 SNEGSKA come from the germline V gene (reference sequence). V was cut by 3 bases and J by 4 bases, with 13 bases left in between. CDR3 length equals 14 residues.

This chain joins TRBV5-1 and TRBJ2-6; D unclear. V lost 0 bases to trimming and J lost 2 bases, with 9 bases between them. The V gene's germline CDR1 is SGHRS and CDR2 YFSETQ. This CDR3 is built from 16 residues. The CDR3 loop reads CASSLAYRPGANVLTF. For the CDR3, the DNA is TGCGCCAGCAGCTTGGCCTACAGACCTGGGGCCAACGTCCTGACTTTC.

V gene TRBV4-2 combines with J gene TRBJ2-7, with 8 bases lining up with TRBD2. The germline V gene has CDR1 LGHNA and CDR2 YNFKEQ. This CDR3 region has 15 residues. The trim removed 6 bases at V and 1 base at J, leaving 8 bases unmatched. CDR3 sequence reads: CASSNTGTRSYEQYF. CDR3 bases: TGTGCCAGCAGTAATACCGGGACTAGATCCTACGAGCAGTACTTC.

This clonotype was detected only a few times. The chain employs TRBV5-1 and TRBJ2-7; TRBD2 is a possible D gene (6 bases). The germline V gene has CDR1 SGHRS and CDR2 YFSETQ. CDR3 size: 14 residues. V dropped 4 bases and J dropped 0 bases, with 11 bases sitting between them. The DNA of the CDR3 is TGCGCCAGCAGCCCTGGAGGGAACTCCTACGAGCAGTACTTC. As protein: CASSPGGNSYEQYF.

The chain's CDR3 is CASRRGGLGAYEQYF. The DNA of the CDR3 is TGTGCCAGCAGAAGGGGCGGGTTGGGCGCCTACGAGCAGTACTTC. This chain connects TRBV6-1 to TRBJ2-7; either TRBD1 or TRBD2 may supply D (5 bases each). V lost 6 bases to trimming and J lost 2 bases, with 17 bases between them. The CDR3 has 15 residues. The germline V gene has CDR1 MNHNS and CDR2 SASEGT.

This CDR3 is CASSVGTRTDTQYF. The CDR3 coding sequence is TGTGCCAGCAGTGTCGGGACTAGAACAGATACGCAGTATTTT. The V call is TRBV27, the J call TRBJ2-3; 8 bases fit TRBD2. Germline V gene lookup returns CDR1 MNHEY and CDR2 SMNVEV (reference sequence). The CDR3 extends over 14 amino acids. Losses at the gene ends were 5 bases for V and 3 bases for J; bases not matched to a gene: 4.

The gene calls are TRBV12-3 or TRBV12-4 and TRBJ2-2; 8 nucleotides agree with TRBD1. The CDR3 length is 18 residues. The trim removed 0 bases at V and 0 bases at J, leaving 6 bases unmatched. The DNA of the CDR3 is TGTGCCAGCAGTTTAGCTACAGGGGGTATCACGAACACCGGGGAGCTGTTTTTT. This codes for CASSLATGGITNTGELFF.

This clonotype occurred a few times. The chain is built from TRBV20-1 and TRBJ2-7, with TRBD1 matching 7 bases. The trim removed 7 bases at V and 1 base at J, leaving 7 bases unmatched. Germline V gene sequence: CDR1 DFQATT, CDR2 SNEGSKA (reference sequence). This CDR3 is built from 13 residues. CDR3 sequence reads: CSVAETGSYEQYF. The CDR3 DNA reads as TGCAGTGTTGCCGAGACAGGGTCCTACGAGCAGTACTTC.

V and J are TRBV28 and TRBJ2-2, with 7 bases identical to TRBD1. The germline CDR1 and CDR2 sequences are MDHEN and SYDVKM. V was clipped by 6 bases and J by 7 bases; unmatched bases: 5. This CDR3 contains 13 residues. This chain's CDR3 is CASREQGNGELFF. CDR3 sequence (DNA): TGTGCCAGCAGAGAACAGGGGAACGGGGAGCTGTTTTTT.

The sample holds a few counts of this clonotype. The chain couples TRBV24-1 to TRBJ1-2; unclear D gene. Trimming cost V 4 bases and J 8 bases, with 10 bases left between them. The CDR3 runs to 12 residues. Germline lookup yields CDR1 KGHDR and CDR2 SFDVKD. DNA for the CDR3: TGTGCCACCAGTGACCCTACCCAGGGCTACACCTTC. Translated: CATSDPTQGYTF.

V and J are TRBV19 and TRBJ2-1; the match to TRBD2 covers 8 bases. V lost 3 bases and J lost 8; bases outside the gene matches: 6. The length of the CDR3 is 14 residues. CDR1 and CDR2 (germline): LNHDA, SQIVND (reference sequence). The CDR3 is CASSIGIAGYEQFF. DNA for the CDR3: TGTGCCAGTAGTATTGGTATAGCGGGATATGAGCAGTTCTTC. Full variable domain (outside the CDR3, taken from reference TRBV19 and TRBJ2-1): DGGITQSPKYLFRKEGQNVTLSCEQNLNHDAMYWYRQDPGQGLRLIYYSQIVNDFQKGDIAEGYSVSREKKESFPLTVTSAQKNPTAFYLCASSIGIAGYEQFFGPGTRLTVL.

This clonotype has a handful of counts. The chain employs TRBV29-1 and TRBJ2-7, with D possibly TRBD2 on 6 matching bases. Trimming took 6 bases from V and 0 from J, leaving 12 bases between them. This CDR3 contains 13 residues. CDR1 SQVTM and CDR2 ANQGSEA come from the germline V gene. The CDR3 here is CSVGGGPSYEQYF. DNA of the CDR3: TGCAGCGTGGGGGGAGGACCCTCCTACGAGCAGTACTTC.

CDR3 nucleotide sequence: TGTGCCAGCAGCCAAGTACGCTACGAGCAGTACTTC. Its translation: CASSQVRYEQYF. V usage is TRBV3-1 and J usage is TRBJ2-7; D call uncertain. Trimming shortened V by 1 base and J by 3 bases, and 4 bases separated the two germline ends. This CDR3 comprises 12 residues. The V gene's germline CDR1 is LGHDT and CDR2 YNNKEL (reference sequence).

The chain is built from TRBV12-3 or TRBV12-4 and TRBJ1-2, with D possibly being TRBD1 (6 bases). The CDR3 runs 13 residues. V was pared by 2 bases and J by 6 bases, with 10 bases between. In DNA, the CDR3 is TGTGCCAGCAGTTTAAGGGGGAAGGATGGCTACACCTTC. It specifies CASSLRGKDGYTF.